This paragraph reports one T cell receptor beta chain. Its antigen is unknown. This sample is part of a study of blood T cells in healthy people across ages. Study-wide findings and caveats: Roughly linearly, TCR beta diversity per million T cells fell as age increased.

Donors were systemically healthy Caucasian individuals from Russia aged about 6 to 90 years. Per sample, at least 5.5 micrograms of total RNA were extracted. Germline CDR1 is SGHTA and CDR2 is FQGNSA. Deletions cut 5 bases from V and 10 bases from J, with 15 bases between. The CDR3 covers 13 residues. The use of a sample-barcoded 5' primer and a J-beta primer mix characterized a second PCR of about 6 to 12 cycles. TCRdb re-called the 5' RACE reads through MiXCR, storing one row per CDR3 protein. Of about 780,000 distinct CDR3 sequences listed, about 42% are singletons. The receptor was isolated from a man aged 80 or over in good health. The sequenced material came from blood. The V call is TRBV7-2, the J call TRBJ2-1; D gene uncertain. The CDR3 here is CASSKSRSYEQFF. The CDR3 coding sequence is TGTGCCAGCAGCAAGAGCCGCTCCTACGAGCAGTTCTTC.